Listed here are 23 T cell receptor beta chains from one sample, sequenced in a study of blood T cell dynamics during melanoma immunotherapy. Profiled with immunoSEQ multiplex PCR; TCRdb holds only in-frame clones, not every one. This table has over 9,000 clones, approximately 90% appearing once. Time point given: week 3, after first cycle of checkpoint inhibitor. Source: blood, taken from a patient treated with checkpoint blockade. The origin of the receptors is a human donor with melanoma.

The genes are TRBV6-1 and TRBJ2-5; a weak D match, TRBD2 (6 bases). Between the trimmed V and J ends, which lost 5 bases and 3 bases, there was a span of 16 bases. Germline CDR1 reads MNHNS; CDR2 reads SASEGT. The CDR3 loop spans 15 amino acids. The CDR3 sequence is CASSLRDFTKETQYF. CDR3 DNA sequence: TGTGCCAGCAGTCTCCGGGACTTTACGAAAGAGACCCAGTACTTC.

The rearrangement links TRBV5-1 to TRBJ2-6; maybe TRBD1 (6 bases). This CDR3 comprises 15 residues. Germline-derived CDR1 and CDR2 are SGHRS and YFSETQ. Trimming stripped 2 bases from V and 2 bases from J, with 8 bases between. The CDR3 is CASSLTGTGANVLTF. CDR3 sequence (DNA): TGCGCCAGCAGCTTAACAGGGACTGGGGCCAACGTCCTGACTTTC.

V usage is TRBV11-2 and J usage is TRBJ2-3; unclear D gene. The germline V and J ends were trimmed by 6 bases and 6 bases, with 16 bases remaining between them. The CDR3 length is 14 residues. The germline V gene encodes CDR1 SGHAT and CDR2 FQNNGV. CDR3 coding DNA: TGTGCCAGCAGTTCTTCCTCGATTGTGGATACGCAGTATTTT. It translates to CASSSSSIVDTQYF.

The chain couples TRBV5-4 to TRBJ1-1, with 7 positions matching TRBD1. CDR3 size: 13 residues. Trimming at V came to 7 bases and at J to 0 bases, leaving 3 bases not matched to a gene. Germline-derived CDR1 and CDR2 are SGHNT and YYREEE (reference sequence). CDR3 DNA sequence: TGTGCCAGCGCTGACAGGGTGAACACTGAAGCTTTCTTT. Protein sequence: CASADRVNTEAFF.

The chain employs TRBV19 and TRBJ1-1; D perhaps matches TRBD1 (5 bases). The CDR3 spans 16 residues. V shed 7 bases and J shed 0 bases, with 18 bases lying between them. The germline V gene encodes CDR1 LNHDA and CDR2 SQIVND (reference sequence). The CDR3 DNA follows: TGTGCCAGTACCCAGTGGGGGTTCGGGATGAACACTGAAGCTTTCTTT. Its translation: CASTQWGFGMNTEAFF.

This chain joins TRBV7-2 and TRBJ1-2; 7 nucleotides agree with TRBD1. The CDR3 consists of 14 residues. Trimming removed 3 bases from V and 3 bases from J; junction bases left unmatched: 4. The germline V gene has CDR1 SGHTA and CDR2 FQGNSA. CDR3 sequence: CASSFSTGDYGYTF. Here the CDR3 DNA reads TGTGCCAGCAGCTTCTCAACAGGGGACTATGGCTACACCTTC.

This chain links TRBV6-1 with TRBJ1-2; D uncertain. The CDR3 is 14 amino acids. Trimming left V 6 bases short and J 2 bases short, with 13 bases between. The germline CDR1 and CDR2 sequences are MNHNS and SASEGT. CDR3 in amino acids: CASRALAPNYGYTF. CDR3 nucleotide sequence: TGTGCCAGCAGAGCCCTGGCTCCCAACTATGGCTACACCTTC.

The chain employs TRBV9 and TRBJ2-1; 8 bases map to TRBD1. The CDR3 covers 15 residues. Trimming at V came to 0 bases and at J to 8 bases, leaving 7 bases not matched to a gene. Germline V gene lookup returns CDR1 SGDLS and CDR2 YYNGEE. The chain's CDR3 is CASSVAGQGSYEQFF. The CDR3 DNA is TGTGCCAGCAGCGTAGCCGGACAGGGTTCTTATGAGCAGTTCTTC.

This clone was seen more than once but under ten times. Here the CDR3 DNA reads TGTGCTAGTTGTAGGGGAAATCAGCCCCAGCATTTT. Its translation is CASCRGNQPQHF. This chain joins TRBV12-5 and TRBJ1-5, with a tentative D call TRBD1 (5 bases). Germline loops: CDR1 LGHNT, CDR2 FRNRAP. The length of the CDR3 is 12 residues. Trimming shortened V by 8 bases and J by 4 bases, and 9 bases separated the two germline ends.

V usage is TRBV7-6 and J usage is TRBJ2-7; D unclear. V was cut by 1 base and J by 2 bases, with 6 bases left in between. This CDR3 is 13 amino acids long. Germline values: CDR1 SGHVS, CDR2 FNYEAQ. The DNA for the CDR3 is TGTGCCAGCAGCTTAGTTTACGCCTACGAGCAGTACTTC. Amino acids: CASSLVYAYEQYF.

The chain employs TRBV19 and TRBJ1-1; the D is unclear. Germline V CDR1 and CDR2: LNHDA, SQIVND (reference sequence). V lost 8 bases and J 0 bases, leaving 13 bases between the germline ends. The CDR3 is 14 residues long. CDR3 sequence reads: CASVLGNLNTEAFF. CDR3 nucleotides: TGTGCCAGTGTACTTGGGAACTTGAACACTGAAGCTTTCTTT.

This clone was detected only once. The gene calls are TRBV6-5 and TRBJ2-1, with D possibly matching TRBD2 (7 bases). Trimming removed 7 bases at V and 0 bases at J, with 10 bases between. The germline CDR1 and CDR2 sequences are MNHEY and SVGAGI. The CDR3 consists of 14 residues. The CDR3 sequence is CASTRGASYNEQFF. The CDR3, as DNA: TGTGCCAGCACCCGGGGGGCCTCCTACAATGAGCAGTTCTTC.

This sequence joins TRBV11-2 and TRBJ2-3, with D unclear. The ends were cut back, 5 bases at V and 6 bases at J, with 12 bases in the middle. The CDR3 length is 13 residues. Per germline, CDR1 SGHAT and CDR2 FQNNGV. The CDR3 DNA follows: TGTGCCAGCAGCCTTTTTGGGTCCGATACGCAGTATTTT. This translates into CASSLFGSDTQYF.

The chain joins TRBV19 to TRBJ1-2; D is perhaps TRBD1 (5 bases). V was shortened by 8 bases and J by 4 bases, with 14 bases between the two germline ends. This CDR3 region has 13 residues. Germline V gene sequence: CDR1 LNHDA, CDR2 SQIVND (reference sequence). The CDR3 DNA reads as TGTGCCAGTGAGGGGAGCAATGGCTATGGCTACACCTTC. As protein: CASEGSNGYGYTF.

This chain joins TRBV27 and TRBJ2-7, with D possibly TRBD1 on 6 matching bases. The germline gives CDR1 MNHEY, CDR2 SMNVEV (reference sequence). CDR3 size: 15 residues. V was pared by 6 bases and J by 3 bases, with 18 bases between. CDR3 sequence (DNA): TGTGCCAGCAGCCAACGTACAGGGCTTGGCTACGAGCAGTACTTC. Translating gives CASSQRTGLGYEQYF.

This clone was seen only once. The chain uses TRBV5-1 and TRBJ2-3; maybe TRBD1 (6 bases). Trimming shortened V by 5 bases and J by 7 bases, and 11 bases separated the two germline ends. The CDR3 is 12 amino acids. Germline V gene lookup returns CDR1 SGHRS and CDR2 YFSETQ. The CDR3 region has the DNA TGCGCCAGCAGACAGGGTAGGTATACGCAGTATTTT. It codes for CASRQGRYTQYF.

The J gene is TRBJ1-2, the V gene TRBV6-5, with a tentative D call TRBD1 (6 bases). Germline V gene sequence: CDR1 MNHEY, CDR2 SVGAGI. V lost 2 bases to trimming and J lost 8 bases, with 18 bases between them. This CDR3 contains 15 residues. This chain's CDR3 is CASSYRSRGNKGYTF. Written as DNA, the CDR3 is TGTGCCAGCAGTTACCGAAGCAGGGGTAATAAAGGCTACACCTTC.

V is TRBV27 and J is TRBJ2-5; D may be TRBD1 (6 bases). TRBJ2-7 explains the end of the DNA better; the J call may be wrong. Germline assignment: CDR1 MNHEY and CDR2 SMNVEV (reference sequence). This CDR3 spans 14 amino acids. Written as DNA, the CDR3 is TGTGCCAGCAGTTCCTATAATACAGGGAACGAGCAGTACTTC. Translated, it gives CASSSYNTGNEQYF.

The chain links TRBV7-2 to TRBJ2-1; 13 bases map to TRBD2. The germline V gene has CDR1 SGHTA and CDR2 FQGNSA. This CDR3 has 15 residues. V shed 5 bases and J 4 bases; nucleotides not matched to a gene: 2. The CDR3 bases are TGTGCCAGCAGCCTGACTAGCGGGGGGTACAATGAGCAGTTCTTC. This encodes CASSLTSGGYNEQFF.

Here the CDR3 DNA reads TGTGCCAGCAGTCGGGTCGGCTGGGGACAAGAGACCCAGTACTTC. Its protein product is CASSRVGWGQETQYF. The chain combines TRBV7-3 with TRBJ2-5, with no clear D. The V gene's germline CDR1 is SGHTA and CDR2 FQGTGA. V gave up 6 bases and J gave up 2 bases, with 16 bases separating them. The CDR3 is 15 amino acids.

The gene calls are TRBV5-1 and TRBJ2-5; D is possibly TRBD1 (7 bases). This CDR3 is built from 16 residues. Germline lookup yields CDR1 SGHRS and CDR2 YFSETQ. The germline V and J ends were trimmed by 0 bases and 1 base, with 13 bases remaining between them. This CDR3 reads CASSLGPGGGQETQYF. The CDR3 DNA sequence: TGCGCCAGCAGCTTGGGCCCAGGGGGAGGCCAAGAGACCCAGTACTTC.

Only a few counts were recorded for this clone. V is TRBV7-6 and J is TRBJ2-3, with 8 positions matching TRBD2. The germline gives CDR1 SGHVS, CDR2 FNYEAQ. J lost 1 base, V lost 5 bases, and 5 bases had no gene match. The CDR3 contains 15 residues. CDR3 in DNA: TGTGCCAGCAGCCCCGGGGGGGCCGGCACAGATACGCAGTATTTT. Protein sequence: CASSPGGAGTDTQYF.

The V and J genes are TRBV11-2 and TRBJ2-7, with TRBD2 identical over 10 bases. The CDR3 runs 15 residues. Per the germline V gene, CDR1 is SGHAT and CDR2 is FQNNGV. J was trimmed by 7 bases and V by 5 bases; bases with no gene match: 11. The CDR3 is CASSQLAGGAFEQYF. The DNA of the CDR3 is TGTGCCAGCAGCCAATTAGCGGGGGGCGCCTTTGAGCAGTACTTC.